A single sample is the source of the 29 T cell receptor beta chains below, sequenced in a study of T-cell reconstitution after alpha-beta-depleted transplantation in children. Preparation of the TCRbeta library involved a method that used unique molecular identifiers. TCRdb reprocessed the PCR reads via MiXCR and lists one record per CDR3 protein. In the table there are some 520,000 distinct CDR3 sequences, approximately 32% of which are singletons. The starting material was PBMCs from the stem cell graft donor, obtained from the stem cell graft. Receptors originate from a human donor who donated a stem cell graft to a child with aplastic anemia.

The V call is TRBV7-9, the J call TRBJ1-5; the D is unclear. The CDR3 length is 16 residues. Germline assignment: CDR1 SEHNR and CDR2 FQNEAQ (reference sequence). V dropped 1 base and J dropped 0 bases, with 10 bases sitting between them. The CDR3, as DNA: TGTGCCAGCAGCTTAGGTCCGGCGGATAGCAATCAGCCCCAGCATTTT. Amino acid sequence: CASSLGPADSNQPQHF.

This clonotype was observed a single time. CDR3 residues: CASSLTTGFEGYTF. DNA for the CDR3: TGCGCCAGCAGCTTAACGACAGGGTTTGAAGGCTACACCTTC. J is TRBJ1-2 and V is TRBV5-1; TRBD1 agrees at 7 bases. The V gene's germline CDR1 is SGHRS and CDR2 YFSETQ. V lost 2 bases, J lost 8 bases, and 9 bases stayed unmatched. The CDR3 loop spans 14 amino acids.

J is TRBJ1-3 and V is TRBV9, with no clear D. The germline V gene has CDR1 SGDLS and CDR2 YYNGEE. The CDR3 has 16 amino acids. V was trimmed by 0 bases and J by 0 bases, leaving 10 bases between them. CDR3 DNA: TGTGCCAGCAGCGTAGATCCTGGGGTCTCTGGAAACACCATATATTTT. It encodes CASSVDPGVSGNTIYF. The complete variable domain, with remaining parts taken from reference TRBV9 and TRBJ1-3, reads DSGVTQTPKHLITATGQRVTLRCSPRSGDLSVYWYQQSLDQGLQFLIQYYNGEERAKGNILERFSAQQFPDLHSELNLSSLELGDSALYFCASSVDPGVSGNTIYFGEGSWLTVV.

The chain couples TRBV6-2 or TRBV6-3 to TRBJ2-2, with D perhaps TRBD2 (5 bases). The CDR3 extends over 13 amino acids. Trimming removed 2 bases at V and 14 bases at J, with 15 bases between. Germline V gene lookup returns CDR1 MNHEY and CDR2 SVGEGT. The CDR3 is CASSYGVGAELFF. As DNA, the CDR3 is TGTGCCAGCAGTTACGGGGTCGGAGCGGAACTGTTTTTT.

This clonotype occurred a few times. This sequence joins TRBV5-8 and TRBJ2-5; 12 bases are shared with TRBD2. Germline lookup yields CDR1 SGHTS and CDR2 YDEGEE. This CDR3 has 16 amino acids. The V gene end was trimmed by 4 bases and the J gene end by 2 bases; junction bases not matched to a gene: 6. The CDR3 nucleotides read TGTGCCAGCAGCGTCCGACTAGCGGGAGTTCAAGAGACCCAGTACTTC. It translates to CASSVRLAGVQETQYF.

The table lists this clonotype with a few counts. The chain carries TRBV10-3 and TRBJ1-5; tentative D call: TRBD1 (6 bases). The V gene's germline CDR1 is ENHRY and CDR2 SYGVKD. V was trimmed by 7 bases and J by 7 bases, leaving 14 bases between them. CDR3 length: 13 residues. The DNA for the CDR3 is TGTGCCATCATGAGGGACATTGGACAGCCCCAGCATTTT. Its protein product is CAIMRDIGQPQHF.

With respect to this clonotype: Because the CDR3 is missing its conserved closing phenylalanine or tryptophan, this is likely a read error. The chain employs TRBV19 and TRBJ1-1, with D perhaps matching TRBD1 (5 bases). The CDR3 contains 13 residues. V was cut by 6 bases and J by 4 bases, with 12 bases left in between. Germline CDR1 is LNHDA and CDR2 is SQIVND (reference sequence). The CDR3 spells CASRETGGTEAFV. DNA for the CDR3: TGTGCCAGTAGGGAGACGGGGGGCACTGAAGCTTTCGTT.

The CDR3 region is CATSKGLAGRTDTQYF. The CDR3 nucleotides read TGTGCCACCAGCAAGGGACTAGCGGGAAGGACAGATACGCAGTATTTT. The chain joins TRBV15 to TRBJ2-3; 13 bases are shared with TRBD2. V lost 4 bases, J lost 3 bases, and 4 bases stayed unmatched. This CDR3 comprises 16 residues. Germline assignment: CDR1 LNHNV and CDR2 YYDKDF (reference sequence).

The V gene is TRBV20-1, the J gene TRBJ2-5, with 8 bases lining up with TRBD1. V lost 2 bases, J lost 4 bases, and 9 bases stayed unmatched. CDR1 is DFQATT and CDR2 is SNEGSKA in the germline V gene (reference sequence). The CDR3 is 15 amino acids. The CDR3 sequence is CSARPPLTGAETQYF. The CDR3 DNA is TGCAGTGCTAGACCACCCTTGACAGGGGCAGAGACCCAGTACTTC.

The chain has TRBV7-2 and TRBJ1-1, with D possibly TRBD1 on 5 matching bases. V was trimmed by 5 bases and J by 6 bases, leaving 16 bases between them. There are 14 residues in the CDR3. Germline CDR1 SGHTA, CDR2 FQGNSA. For the CDR3, the DNA is TGTGCCAGCAGCCAGGGCGGCTCCGAACCTGAAGCTTTCTTT. As protein: CASSQGGSEPEAFF.

The chain joins TRBV7-8 to TRBJ1-3; no firm D call. The V gene's germline CDR1 is SGHVS and CDR2 FQNEAQ. There are 15 residues in the CDR3. Trimming shortened V by 5 bases and J by 0 bases, and 11 bases separated the two germline ends. The CDR3 region is CASSPARGSGNTIYF. CDR3 nucleotides: TGTGCCAGCAGCCCGGCCCGGGGCTCTGGAAACACCATATATTTT.

The chain links TRBV20-1 to TRBJ2-1, with 10 bases lining up with TRBD2. V shed 7 bases, J shed 5 bases, and the junction held 8 bases outside the gene matches. Germline CDR1 reads DFQATT; CDR2 reads SNEGSKA (reference sequence). The length of the CDR3 is 14 residues. CDR3 sequence (DNA): TGCAGTGTTAGCGGGAGGACGGGCGACAATGAGCAGTTCTTC. Protein product: CSVSGRTGDNEQFF.

A few counts support this clonotype. The chain recombines TRBV5-1 with TRBJ1-1; a possible D gene is TRBD1 (5 bases). Trimming took off 4 bases at V and 1 base at J, with 17 bases between the two ends. Germline CDR1 and CDR2: SGHRS and YFSETQ. The CDR3 is 16 residues long. The CDR3 DNA follows: TGCGCCAGCAGCCCGGCCGGCAGGGTCGAGAACACTGAAGCTTTCTTT. Translating it yields CASSPAGRVENTEAFF. Variable domain in full (rest from reference TRBV5-1 and TRBJ1-1): KAGVTQTPRYLIKTRGQQVTLSCSPISGHRSVSWYQQTPGQGLQFLFEYFSETQRNKGNFPGRFSGRQFSNSRSEMNVSTLELGDSALYLCASSPAGRVENTEAFFGQGTRLTVV.

The V and J genes are TRBV9 and TRBJ1-1; D might be TRBD1 (6 bases). V lost 1 base to trimming and J lost 4 bases, with 8 bases between them. The CDR3 spans 13 residues. CDR1 is SGDLS, CDR2 YYNGEE, per germline. CDR3: CASSVQGSTEAFF. CDR3 sequence (DNA): TGTGCCAGCAGCGTACAGGGGAGCACTGAAGCTTTCTTT.

The genes are TRBV27 and TRBJ2-1; D gene unclear. V was pared by 0 bases and J by 0 bases, with 12 bases between. Germline V gene data show CDR1 as MNHEY and CDR2 as SMNVEV (reference sequence). The CDR3 is 17 amino acids. CDR3 sequence reads: CASSLSPGGSSYNEQFF. Written as DNA, the CDR3 is TGTGCCAGCAGTTTATCCCCCGGCGGTAGCTCCTACAATGAGCAGTTCTTC.

This clonotype was counted between two and nine times. This chain connects TRBV20-1 to TRBJ1-1; TRBD1 matches 9 bases. Per the germline V gene, CDR1 is DFQATT and CDR2 is SNEGSKA (reference sequence). V shed 3 bases and J 6 bases; nucleotides not matched to a gene: 8. CDR3 length equals 14 residues. In DNA, the CDR3 is TGCAGTGCTAGGACTTCGGGACAGGGCCCTGAAGCTTTCTTT. This encodes CSARTSGQGPEAFF.

The rearrangement joins TRBV11-3 to TRBJ2-3; TRBD2 aligns across 11 bases. V was clipped by 5 bases and J by 1 base; unmatched bases: 5. The CDR3 is 16 residues long. Per germline, CDR1 SGHNT and CDR2 YENEEA. The CDR3 DNA follows: TGTGCCAGCAGCGTCGGGACTAGCGGAGGCACAGATACGCAGTATTTT. Translation gives CASSVGTSGGTDTQYF.

The table lists this clonotype with a few counts. The chain uses TRBV20-1 and TRBJ2-1; 12 bases map to TRBD2. The V gene end was trimmed by 5 bases and the J gene end by 5 bases; junction bases not matched to a gene: 10. Germline CDR1 and CDR2: DFQATT and SNEGSKA (reference sequence). The CDR3 spans 16 residues. The DNA of the CDR3 is TGCAGTGCTTTAATTGCTTGGACTAGCGGGAACAATGAGCAGTTCTTC. Protein: CSALIAWTSGNNEQFF.

The chain couples TRBV7-6 to TRBJ2-3; D not certain. Germline CDR1 SGHVS, CDR2 FNYEAQ. The CDR3 length is 13 residues. V was trimmed by 5 bases and J by 5 bases, leaving 11 bases between them. For the CDR3, the DNA is TGTGCCAGCAGCCTACAGCCTCTAGATACGCAGTATTTT. Translating gives CASSLQPLDTQYF. Combining the CDR3 with reference TRBV7-6 and TRBJ2-3 gives the whole variable domain GAGVSQSPRYKVTKRGQDVALRCDPISGHVSLYWYRQALGQGPEFLTYFNYEAQQDKSGLPNDRFSAERPEGSISTLTIQRTEQRDSAMYRCASSLQPLDTQYFGPGTRLTVL.

The chain is built from TRBV9 and TRBJ2-5; 11 bases line up with TRBD2. CDR1 and CDR2 (germline): SGDLS, YYNGEE. V was pared by 0 bases and J by 4 bases, with 2 bases of the junction left unmatched. The CDR3 length is 15 residues. Here the CDR3 reads CASSVGLAGRETQYF. The CDR3 DNA reads as TGTGCCAGCAGCGTAGGACTAGCGGGACGAGAGACCCAGTACTTC. The full variable domain, its missing parts supplied by reference TRBV9 and TRBJ2-5, is DSGVTQTPKHLITATGQRVTLRCSPRSGDLSVYWYQQSLDQGLQFLIQYYNGEERAKGNILERFSAQQFPDLHSELNLSSLELGDSALYFCASSVGLAGRETQYFGPGTRLLVL.

The rearrangement uses TRBV28 and TRBJ1-3; 8 bases agree with TRBD1. Germline loops: CDR1 MDHEN, CDR2 SYDVKM. After removal of 6 bases from V and 2 bases from J, the junction contained 3 bases not matched to a gene. This CDR3 has 14 residues. This chain's CDR3 is CASRPGQAGNTIYF. CDR3 in DNA: TGTGCCAGCAGACCGGGACAGGCTGGAAACACCATATATTTT.

As to this clonotype: This may be a read error, as it is one base from a much larger clone. V and J are TRBV5-4 and TRBJ1-1; 7 positions match TRBD1. V shed 3 bases, J shed 1 base, and the junction held 3 bases outside the gene matches. Per germline, CDR1 SGHNT and CDR2 YYREEE (reference sequence). The CDR3 length is 14 residues. The CDR3 nucleotides are TGTGCCAGCAGCTGGGGACAGCCGAACACTGAAGCTTTCTTT. Translation: CASSWGQPNTEAFF.

This chain links TRBV6-2 or TRBV6-3 with TRBJ2-7, with D possibly called TRBD1 or TRBD2 (5 bases each). From germline, CDR1 is MNHEY and CDR2 SVGEGT. The CDR3 covers 14 residues. The ends were cut back, 4 bases at V and 2 bases at J, with 12 bases in the middle. CDR3 DNA sequence: TGTGCCAGCAGTTTTGCCGGGACCCCCTACGAGCAGTACTTC. As protein: CASSFAGTPYEQYF.

This chain joins TRBV27 and TRBJ2-7, with 7 bases aligning to TRBD1. This CDR3 has 16 residues. With 2 bases clipped from V and 2 bases from J, the junction kept 9 bases outside the gene matches. Germline CDR1 and CDR2: MNHEY and SMNVEV (reference sequence). Here the CDR3 reads CASSLTVRTGTYEQYF. As DNA, the CDR3 is TGTGCCAGCAGTTTAACGGTCAGGACAGGAACCTACGAGCAGTACTTC.

This clonotype was found a few times. This chain joins TRBV12-3 or TRBV12-4 and TRBJ1-1; D call uncertain. The germline V and J ends were trimmed by 2 bases and 5 bases, with 15 bases remaining between them. This CDR3 spans 15 amino acids. This chain's CDR3 is CASSLQTPPGTEAFF. The CDR3 DNA reads TGTGCCAGCAGTTTACAGACCCCTCCGGGGACTGAAGCTTTCTTT.

The chain uses TRBV2 and TRBJ2-1; D may match TRBD1 or TRBD2 (5 bases each). CDR3 length: 14 residues. CDR1 is SNHLY, CDR2 FYNNEI, per germline. V dropped 5 bases and J dropped 4 bases, with 12 bases sitting between them. Written as DNA, the CDR3 is TGTGCCAGCAGTTTCTTGGGACCGTACAATGAGCAGTTCTTC. Residues: CASSFLGPYNEQFF.

In its sample, this clonotype was seen a few times. The chain is built from TRBV29-1 and TRBJ2-2; no clear D. Germline-derived CDR1 and CDR2 are SQVTM and ANQGSEA. Trimming shortened V by 2 bases and J by 7 bases, and 8 bases separated the two germline ends. The CDR3 totals 12 residues. The CDR3 DNA reads TGCAGCGTTGAAAGTTGGAGCGGGGAGCTGTTTTTT. Amino acids: CSVESWSGELFF.

This clonotype appeared a few times. The chain recombines TRBV7-2 with TRBJ1-4; D gene ambiguous. With 2 bases removed from V and 7 bases from J, the gap between germline ends came to 14 bases. From germline, CDR1 is SGHTA and CDR2 FQGNSA. The CDR3 extends over 15 amino acids. The DNA of the CDR3 is TGTGCCAGCAGCTTATCAGGCCAGCGGGGTGAAAAACTGTTTTTT. Protein: CASSLSGQRGEKLFF.

The chain uses TRBV6-5 and TRBJ2-1; maybe TRBD1 (6 bases). Germline V lookup: CDR1 MNHEY, CDR2 SVGAGI. Trimming left V 0 bases short and J 4 bases short, with 10 bases between. This CDR3 spans 15 amino acids. The CDR3 DNA reads TGTGCCAGCAGTTACTCGACAGGCTTGTACAATGAGCAGTTCTTC. This encodes CASSYSTGLYNEQFF.